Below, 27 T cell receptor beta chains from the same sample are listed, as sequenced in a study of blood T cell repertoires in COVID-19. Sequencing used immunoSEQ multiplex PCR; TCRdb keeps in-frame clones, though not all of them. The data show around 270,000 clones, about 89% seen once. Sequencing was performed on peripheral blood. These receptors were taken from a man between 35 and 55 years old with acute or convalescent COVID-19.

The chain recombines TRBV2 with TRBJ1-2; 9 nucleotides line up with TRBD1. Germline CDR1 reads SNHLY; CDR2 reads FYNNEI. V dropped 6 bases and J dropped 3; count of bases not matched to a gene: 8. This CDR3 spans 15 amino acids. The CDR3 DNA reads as TGTGCCAGCAGGGTGGGGACAGGGCGCGACTATGGCTACACCTTC. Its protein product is CASRVGTGRDYGYTF.

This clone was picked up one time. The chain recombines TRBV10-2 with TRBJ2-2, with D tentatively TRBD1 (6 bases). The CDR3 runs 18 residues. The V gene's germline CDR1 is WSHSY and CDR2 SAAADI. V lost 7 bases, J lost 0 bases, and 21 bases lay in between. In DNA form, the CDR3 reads TGCGCCAGCAATCTATGGGCAGGGGAAGTGGCGAACACCGGGGAGCTGTTTTTT. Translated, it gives CASNLWAGEVANTGELFF.

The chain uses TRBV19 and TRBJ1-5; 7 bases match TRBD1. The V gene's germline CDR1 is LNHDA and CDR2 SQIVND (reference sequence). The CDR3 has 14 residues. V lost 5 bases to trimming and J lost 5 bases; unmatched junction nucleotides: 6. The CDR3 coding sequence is TGTGCCAGTAGTGACAGGGCGGGACATCAGCCCCAGCATTTT. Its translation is CASSDRAGHQPQHF.

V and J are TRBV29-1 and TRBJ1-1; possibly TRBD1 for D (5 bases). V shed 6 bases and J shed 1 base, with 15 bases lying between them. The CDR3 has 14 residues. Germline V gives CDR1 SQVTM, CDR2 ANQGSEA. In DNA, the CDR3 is TGCAGCGTCCTCCCGGGGGGAAAGAACACTGAAGCTTTCTTT. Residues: CSVLPGGKNTEAFF.

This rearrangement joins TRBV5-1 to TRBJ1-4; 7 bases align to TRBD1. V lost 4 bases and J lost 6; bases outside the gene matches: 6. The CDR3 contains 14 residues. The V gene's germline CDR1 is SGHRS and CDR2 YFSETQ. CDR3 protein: CASSPQGPDEKLFF. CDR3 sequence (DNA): TGCGCCAGCAGCCCACAGGGGCCGGATGAAAAACTGTTTTTT.

The CDR3 spells CASITCVGRSQPQHF. Here the CDR3 DNA reads TGCGCCAGCATCACTTGCGTAGGGAGGAGTCAGCCCCAGCATTTT. The rearrangement links TRBV5-1 to TRBJ1-5; D gene unclear. The V end lost 6 bases, the J end lost 6 bases, and 19 bases lay between the germline ends. Germline assignment: CDR1 SGHRS and CDR2 YFSETQ. The CDR3 is 15 amino acids.

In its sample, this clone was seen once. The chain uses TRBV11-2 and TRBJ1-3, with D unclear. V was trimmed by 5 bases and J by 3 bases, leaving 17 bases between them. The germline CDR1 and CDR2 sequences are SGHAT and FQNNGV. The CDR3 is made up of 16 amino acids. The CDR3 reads CASSGGYSQGGNTIYF. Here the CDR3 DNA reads TGTGCCAGCAGCGGAGGGTATTCTCAAGGTGGAAACACCATATATTTT.

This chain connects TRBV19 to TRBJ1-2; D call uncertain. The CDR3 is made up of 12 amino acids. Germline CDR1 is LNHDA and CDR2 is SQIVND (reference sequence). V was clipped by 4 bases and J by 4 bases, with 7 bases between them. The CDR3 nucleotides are TGTGCCAGTAGTAAACAGAGCTATGGCTACACCTTC. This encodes CASSKQSYGYTF. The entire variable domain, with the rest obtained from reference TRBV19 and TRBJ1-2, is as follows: DGGITQSPKYLFRKEGQNVTLSCEQNLNHDAMYWYRQDPGQGLRLIYYSQIVNDFQKGDIAEGYSVSREKKESFPLTVTSAQKNPTAFYLCASSKQSYGYTFGSGTRLTVV.

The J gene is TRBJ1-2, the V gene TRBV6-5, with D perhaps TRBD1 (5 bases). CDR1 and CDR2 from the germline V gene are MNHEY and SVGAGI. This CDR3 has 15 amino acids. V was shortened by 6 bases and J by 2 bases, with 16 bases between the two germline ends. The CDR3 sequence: CASSALGEANYGYTF. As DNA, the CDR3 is TGTGCCAGCAGCGCGCTGGGGGAGGCCAACTATGGCTACACCTTC.

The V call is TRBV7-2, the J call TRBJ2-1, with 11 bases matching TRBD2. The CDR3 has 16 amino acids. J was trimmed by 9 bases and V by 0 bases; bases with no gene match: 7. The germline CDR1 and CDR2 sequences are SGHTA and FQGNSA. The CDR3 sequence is CASSLAGSGGAGEQFF. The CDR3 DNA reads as TGTGCCAGCAGCTTAGCGGGTAGCGGGGGGGCAGGTGAGCAGTTCTTC.

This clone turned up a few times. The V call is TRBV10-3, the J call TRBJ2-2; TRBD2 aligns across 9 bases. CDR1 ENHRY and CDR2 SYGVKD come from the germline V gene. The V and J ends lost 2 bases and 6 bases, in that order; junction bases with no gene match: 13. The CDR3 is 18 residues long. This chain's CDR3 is CAISENLKGLAYPGELFF. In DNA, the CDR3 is TGTGCCATCAGTGAGAATTTGAAGGGACTAGCCTACCCCGGGGAGCTGTTTTTT.

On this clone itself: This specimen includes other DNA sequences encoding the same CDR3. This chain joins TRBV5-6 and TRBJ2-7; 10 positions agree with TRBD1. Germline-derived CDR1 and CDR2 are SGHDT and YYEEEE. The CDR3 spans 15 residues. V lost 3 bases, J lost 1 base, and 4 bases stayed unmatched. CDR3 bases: TGTGCCAGCAGCTGGTGGACAGGGGGTTCCTACGAGCAGTACTTC. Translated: CASSWWTGGSYEQYF.

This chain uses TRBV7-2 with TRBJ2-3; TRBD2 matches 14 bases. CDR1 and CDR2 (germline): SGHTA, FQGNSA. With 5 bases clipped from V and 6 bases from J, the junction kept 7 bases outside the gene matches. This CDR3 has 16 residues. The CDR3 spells CASSLGLAGGSDTQYF. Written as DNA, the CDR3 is TGTGCCAGCAGCCTCGGACTAGCGGGGGGAAGTGATACGCAGTATTTT.

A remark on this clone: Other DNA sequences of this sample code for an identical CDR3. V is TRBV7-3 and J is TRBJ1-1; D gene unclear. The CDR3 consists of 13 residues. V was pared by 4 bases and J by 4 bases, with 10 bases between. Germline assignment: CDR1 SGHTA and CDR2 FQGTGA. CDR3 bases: TGTGCCAGCAGCTCCCTGGGGAGCACTGAAGCTTTCTTT. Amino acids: CASSSLGSTEAFF. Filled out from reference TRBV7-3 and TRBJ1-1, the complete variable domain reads GAGVSQTPSNKVTEKGKYVELRCDPISGHTALYWYRQSLGQGPEFLIYFQGTGAADDSGLPNDRFFAVRPEGSVSTLKIQRTERGDSAVYLCASSSLGSTEAFFGQGTRLTVV.

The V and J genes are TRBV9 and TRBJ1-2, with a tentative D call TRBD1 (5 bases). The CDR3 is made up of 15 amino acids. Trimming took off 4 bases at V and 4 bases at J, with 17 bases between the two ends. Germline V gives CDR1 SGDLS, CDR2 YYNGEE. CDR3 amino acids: CASSSSTGVGYGYTF. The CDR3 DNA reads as TGTGCCAGCAGCTCCTCCACGGGGGTAGGCTATGGCTACACCTTC.

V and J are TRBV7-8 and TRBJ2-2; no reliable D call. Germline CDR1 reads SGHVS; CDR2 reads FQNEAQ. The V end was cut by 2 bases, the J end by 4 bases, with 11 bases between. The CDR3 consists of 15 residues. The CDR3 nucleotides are TGTGCCAGCAGCTTAATAAGCTTTCCCACCGGGGAGCTGTTTTTT. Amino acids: CASSLISFPTGELFF.

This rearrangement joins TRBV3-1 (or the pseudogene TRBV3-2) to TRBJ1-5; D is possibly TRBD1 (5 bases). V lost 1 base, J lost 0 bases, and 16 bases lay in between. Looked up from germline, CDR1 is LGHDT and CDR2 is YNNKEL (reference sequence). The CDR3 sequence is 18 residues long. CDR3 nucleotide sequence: TGTGCCAGCAGCCAAGTCGATAAGGACACTTATAGCAATCAGCCCCAGCATTTT. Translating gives CASSQVDKDTYSNQPQHF.

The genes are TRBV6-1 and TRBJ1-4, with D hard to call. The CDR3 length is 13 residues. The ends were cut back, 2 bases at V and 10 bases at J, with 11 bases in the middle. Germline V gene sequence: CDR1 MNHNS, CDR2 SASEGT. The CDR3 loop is CASSESGGGKLFF. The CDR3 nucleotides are TGTGCCAGCAGTGAATCGGGAGGTGGAAAACTGTTTTTT.

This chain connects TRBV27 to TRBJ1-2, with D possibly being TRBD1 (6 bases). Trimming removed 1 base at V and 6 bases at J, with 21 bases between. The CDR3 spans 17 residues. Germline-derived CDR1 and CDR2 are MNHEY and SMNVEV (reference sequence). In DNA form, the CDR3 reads TGTGCCAGCAGTTTATTCCCCCTGAGGGACAATGGGGATGGCTACACCTTC. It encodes CASSLFPLRDNGDGYTF.

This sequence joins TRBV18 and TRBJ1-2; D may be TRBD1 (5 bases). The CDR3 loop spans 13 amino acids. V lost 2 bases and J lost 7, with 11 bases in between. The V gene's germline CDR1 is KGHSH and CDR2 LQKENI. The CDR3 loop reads CASSPSGGSGYTF. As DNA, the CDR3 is TGTGCCAGCTCACCATCGGGGGGATCTGGCTACACCTTC.

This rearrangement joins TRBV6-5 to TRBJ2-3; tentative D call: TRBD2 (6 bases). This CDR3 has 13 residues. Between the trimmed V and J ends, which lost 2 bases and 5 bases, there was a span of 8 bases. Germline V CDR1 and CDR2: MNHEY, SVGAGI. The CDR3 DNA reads TGTGCCAGCAGTTACATTAGCGGAGATACGCAGTATTTT. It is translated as CASSYISGDTQYF.

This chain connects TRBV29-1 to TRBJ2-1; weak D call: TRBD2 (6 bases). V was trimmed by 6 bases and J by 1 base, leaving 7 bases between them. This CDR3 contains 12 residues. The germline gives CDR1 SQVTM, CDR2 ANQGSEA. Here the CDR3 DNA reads TGCAGCGTCGGGACTTCCTACAATGAGCAGTTCTTC. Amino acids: CSVGTSYNEQFF.

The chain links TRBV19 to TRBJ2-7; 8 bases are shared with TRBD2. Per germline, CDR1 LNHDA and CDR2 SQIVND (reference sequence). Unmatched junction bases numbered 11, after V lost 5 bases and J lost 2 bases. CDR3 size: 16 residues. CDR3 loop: CASSSLSGVKTYEQYF. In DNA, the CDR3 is TGTGCCAGTAGTTCCCTTAGCGGGGTAAAGACCTACGAGCAGTACTTC.

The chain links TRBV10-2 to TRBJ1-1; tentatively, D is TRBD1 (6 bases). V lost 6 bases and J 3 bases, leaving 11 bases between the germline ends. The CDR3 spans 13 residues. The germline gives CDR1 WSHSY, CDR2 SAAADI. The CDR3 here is CASRKQGDTEAFF. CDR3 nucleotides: TGCGCCAGCAGGAAACAGGGAGACACTGAAGCTTTCTTT.

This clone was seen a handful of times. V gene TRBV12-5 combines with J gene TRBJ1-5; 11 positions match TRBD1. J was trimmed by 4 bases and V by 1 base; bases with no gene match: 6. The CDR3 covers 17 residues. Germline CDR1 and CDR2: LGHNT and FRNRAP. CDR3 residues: CASGLGGTGGTNQPQHF. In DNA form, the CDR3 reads TGTGCTAGTGGTTTGGGGGGGACAGGGGGAACTAATCAGCCCCAGCATTTT.

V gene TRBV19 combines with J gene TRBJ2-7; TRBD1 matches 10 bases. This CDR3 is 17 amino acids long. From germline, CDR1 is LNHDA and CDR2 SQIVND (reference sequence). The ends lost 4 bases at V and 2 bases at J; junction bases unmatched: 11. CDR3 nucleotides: TGTGCCAGTAGTAGACTCGCGACAGGGGGCGCTGCCTACGAGCAGTACTTC. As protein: CASSRLATGGAAYEQYF.

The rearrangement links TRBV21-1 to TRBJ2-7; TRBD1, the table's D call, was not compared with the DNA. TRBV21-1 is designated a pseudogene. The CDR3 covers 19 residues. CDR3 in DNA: TGTGCCAGCAGCAAAAATTTTTGGGGGCTCAGCACTAGCTCCTACGAGCAGTACTTC. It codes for CASSKNFWGLSTSSYEQYF.